Below are 8 T cell receptor beta chains sequenced from a single sample in a study of control samples from healthy donors and cancer patients. Produced via immunoSEQ multiplex PCR; TCRdb's table is partial and in-frame only. The sample carries around 200,000 clones, 90% to 95% recorded once. Sequencing was carried out using blood. These TCRs come from a man aged 50-60 years in good health.

This clone was observed a few times. The chain couples TRBV7-3 to TRBJ2-3; unclear D gene. The CDR3 consists of 14 residues. Germline CDR1 reads SGHTA; CDR2 reads FQGTGA. Deletions cut 5 bases from V and 1 base from J, with 10 bases between. The CDR3, as DNA: TGTGCCAGCAGCCCCATGGCAGGCACAGATACGCAGTATTTT. Amino acid sequence: CASSPMAGTDTQYF.

This clone was observed a handful of times. The CDR3, as DNA: TGTGCCAGCTCGAGACAGGGTCCTAACTATGGCTACACCTTC. Protein product: CASSRQGPNYGYTF. J is TRBJ1-2 and V is TRBV6-6, with 7 bases fitting TRBD1. The germline gives CDR1 MNHNY, CDR2 SVGAGI (reference sequence). V was pared by 8 bases and J by 0 bases, with 6 bases of the junction left unmatched. The CDR3 covers 14 residues.

This chain joins TRBV5-1 and TRBJ2-7, with 7 bases matching TRBD1. This CDR3 comprises 15 residues. V shed 1 base, J shed 2 bases, and the junction held 6 bases outside the gene matches. Germline V gene sequence: CDR1 SGHRS, CDR2 YFSETQ. The chain's CDR3 is CASSLTGTDPYEQYF. The CDR3 nucleotides are TGCGCCAGCAGCTTGACGGGGACAGATCCCTACGAGCAGTACTTC.

The chain combines TRBV18 with TRBJ1-1; D gene ambiguous. V gave up 3 bases and J gave up 0 bases, with 20 bases separating them. This CDR3 is built from 18 residues. Germline V gives CDR1 KGHSH, CDR2 LQKENI. CDR3 loop: CASSPLEKTLSLNTEAFF. CDR3 nucleotides: TGTGCCAGCTCACCGCTGGAAAAAACTCTCTCCTTGAACACTGAAGCTTTCTTT.

This clone showed up just a few times. Other DNA sequences in this sample translate to the same CDR3. The chain links TRBV5-5 to TRBJ1-3; D remains ambiguous. This CDR3 is built from 14 residues. Germline values: CDR1 SGHKS, CDR2 YYEKEE (reference sequence). Trimming pared 0 bases from V and 2 bases from J, leaving 6 bases between. CDR3 DNA: TGTGCCAGCAGCTTGGGAGGTCCTGGAAACACCATATATTTT. This codes for CASSLGGPGNTIYF.

The table lists this clone with a few counts. The V gene is TRBV15, the J gene TRBJ1-5; D might be TRBD1 (5 bases). The ends were cut back, 2 bases at V and 7 bases at J, with 18 bases in the middle. Germline assignment: CDR1 LNHNV and CDR2 YYDKDF (reference sequence). The CDR3 is 16 residues long. The chain's CDR3 is CATSRTTPGTDQPQHF. The CDR3 DNA is TGTGCCACCAGCAGAACCACTCCCGGGACGGACCAGCCCCAGCATTTT.

This CDR3 is CASSSGLGVETQYF. In nucleotides, the CDR3 is TGTGCCAGCAGCTCCGGACTGGGGGTGGAGACCCAGTACTTC. The chain has TRBV7-2 and TRBJ2-5; D possibly uses TRBD1 or TRBD2 (5 bases each). CDR3 length: 14 amino acids. The germline V gene has CDR1 SGHTA and CDR2 FQGNSA. Trimming shortened V by 4 bases and J by 5 bases, and 14 bases separated the two germline ends.

V usage is TRBV7-9 and J usage is TRBJ2-2; 9 positions match TRBD1. This CDR3 region has 17 residues. Per the germline V gene, CDR1 is SEHNR and CDR2 is FQNEAQ (reference sequence). Germline trimming cut 6 bases from V and 2 bases from J; bases unmatched to any gene: 10. The CDR3 is CASRRPATGGNTGELFF. DNA of the CDR3: TGTGCCAGCAGGCGACCCGCGACAGGGGGAAACACCGGGGAGCTGTTTTTT.